This record looks at one TCR beta chain sequence and its context. The CDR3 runs 15 residues. The V end lost 9 bases, the J end lost 4 bases, and 16 bases lay between the germline ends. Germline CDR1 reads MGHDK; CDR2 reads SYGVNS. The data were produced by immunoSEQ multiplex PCR, yet TCRdb's version contains in-frame clones alone and is incomplete. This table has 150,000 to 200,000 clones, 80% to 90% appearing once. This entry belongs to a study of blood T cell repertoires in COVID-19. The specimen sequenced was PBMCs or T cells enriched from blood (not recorded which). The chain uses TRBV25-1 and TRBJ2-6, with D tentatively TRBD1 (6 bases). This receptor was taken from a man aged 45 to 65 who had recovered from COVID-19. CDR3 DNA: TGTGCCAGTAAGGAAACAGGGTCCGGGGCCAACGTCCTGACTTTC. Amino acid sequence: CASKETGSGANVLTF.